The rows below give T cell receptor beta chains drawn from one sample of a study of blood T cell repertoires in COVID-19. Sequencing used immunoSEQ multiplex PCR; TCRdb keeps in-frame clones, though not all of them. The sample shows roughly 250,000 clones, roughly 84% of them seen only once. Sequenced: peripheral blood. The receptor source for this set is a woman in her forties who had recovered from COVID-19. Each CDR3 is given with its conserved first and last residue. The D gene is left open where the match is weak. The listing skips clone size in some rows; elsewhere it reads once, few, many or a size class.

V gene: TRBV2; D gene: .; clone size: .; CDR3 protein: CASSEAWRVGVWTEAFF
V gene: TRBV28; D gene: TRBD1; clone size: .; CDR3 protein: CASSRIDGTGGYGYTF
V gene: TRBV10-1; D gene: TRBD1; clone size: .; CDR3 protein: CASSGTGGDEQFF
V gene: TRBV7-9; D gene: TRBD1; clone size: .; CDR3 protein: CASSRGTGLGETQYF
V gene: TRBV5-6; D gene: TRBD1; clone size: many; CDR3 protein: CASSYRQGNEKLFF
V gene: TRBV2; D gene: TRBD1; clone size: .; CDR3 protein: CASSSWTGEETQYF
V gene: TRBV7-9; D gene: TRBD1; clone size: once; CDR3 protein: CASSLVSPQGAFGNTIYF
V gene: TRBV9; D gene: .; clone size: .; CDR3 protein: CASSVGQGYNSPLHF
V gene: TRBV5-1; D gene: .; clone size: once; CDR3 protein: CASSFTLDIRGTEAFF
V gene: TRBV6-5; D gene: TRBD1; clone size: .; CDR3 protein: CASSFVGQNGNSPLHF
V gene: TRBV7-8; D gene: .; clone size: .; CDR3 protein: CASSLVSRTYVNTEAFF
V gene: TRBV19; D gene: TRBD1; clone size: .; CDR3 protein: CASSPGGTGGHEQYF
V gene: TRBV18; D gene: .; clone size: .; CDR3 protein: CASSPPVQSTDTQYF
V gene: TRBV28; D gene: TRBD2; clone size: .; CDR3 protein: CASSDAGGAGANVLTF
V gene: TRBV4-1; D gene: TRBD2; clone size: .; CDR3 protein: CASTPSGGEQETQYF
V gene: TRBV3-1/TRBV3-2; D gene: .; clone size: .; CDR3 protein: CASSPRDWQETQYF
V gene: TRBV28; D gene: TRBD1; clone size: .; CDR3 protein: CASSRTGGTLNEKLFF
V gene: TRBV27; D gene: .; clone size: .; CDR3 protein: CASSLWGQDTQYF
V gene: TRBV11-1; D gene: .; clone size: .; CDR3 protein: CASQRGPNTEAFF
V gene: TRBV10-1; D gene: .; clone size: .; CDR3 protein: CASRVQEGYTIYF
V gene: TRBV11-2; D gene: .; clone size: .; CDR3 protein: CASSFVFGNTGELFF
V gene: TRBV19; D gene: .; clone size: .; CDR3 protein: CASSIFAFRVLESSGANVLTF
V gene: TRBV27; D gene: TRBD1; clone size: .; CDR3 protein: CASSLRDRGVNEQFF
V gene: TRBV28; D gene: TRBD1; clone size: .; CDR3 protein: CASSGTADSGANVLTF
V gene: TRBV11-3; D gene: .; clone size: .; CDR3 protein: CAEGKGFGEQFF
V gene: TRBV28; D gene: TRBD2; clone size: few; CDR3 protein: CASIESGGQETQYF
V gene: TRBV6-2/TRBV6-3; D gene: TRBD2; clone size: .; CDR3 protein: CASSRAGTTSTDTQYF
V gene: TRBV5-4; D gene: TRBD1; clone size: few; CDR3 protein: CASSQKQGSTEAFF
V gene: TRBV4-1; D gene: TRBD1; clone size: few; CDR3 protein: CASSQGDRSQPQHF
V gene: TRBV2; D gene: .; clone size: .; CDR3 protein: CASKGEGPWTQYF
V gene: TRBV29-1; D gene: .; clone size: .; CDR3 protein: CSVTWGRYEQYF
V gene: TRBV4-1; D gene: TRBD1; clone size: .; CDR3 protein: CASSRGTGGPNEQFF
V gene: TRBV13; D gene: .; clone size: .; CDR3 protein: CASSLIRQGLAKNIQYF
V gene: TRBV30; D gene: .; clone size: .; CDR3 protein: CAWTRGGLGYEQYF
V gene: TRBV2; D gene: .; clone size: few; CDR3 protein: CASSGQRLGNSPLHF
V gene: TRBV24-1; D gene: TRBD1; clone size: .; CDR3 protein: CATGNRGSTYEQYF
V gene: TRBV6-5; D gene: TRBD1; clone size: few; CDR3 protein: CASNSLRGTGGEAFF
V gene: TRBV12-5; D gene: TRBD1; clone size: once; CDR3 protein: CASGQTGWTDTQYF
V gene: TRBV6-2/TRBV6-3; D gene: .; clone size: .; CDR3 protein: CASSYLGSTGELFF
V gene: TRBV6-5; D gene: TRBD1; clone size: .; CDR3 protein: CASRTGSNQPQHF
V gene: TRBV28; D gene: .; clone size: .; CDR3 protein: CASSSFPPVSSGANVLTF